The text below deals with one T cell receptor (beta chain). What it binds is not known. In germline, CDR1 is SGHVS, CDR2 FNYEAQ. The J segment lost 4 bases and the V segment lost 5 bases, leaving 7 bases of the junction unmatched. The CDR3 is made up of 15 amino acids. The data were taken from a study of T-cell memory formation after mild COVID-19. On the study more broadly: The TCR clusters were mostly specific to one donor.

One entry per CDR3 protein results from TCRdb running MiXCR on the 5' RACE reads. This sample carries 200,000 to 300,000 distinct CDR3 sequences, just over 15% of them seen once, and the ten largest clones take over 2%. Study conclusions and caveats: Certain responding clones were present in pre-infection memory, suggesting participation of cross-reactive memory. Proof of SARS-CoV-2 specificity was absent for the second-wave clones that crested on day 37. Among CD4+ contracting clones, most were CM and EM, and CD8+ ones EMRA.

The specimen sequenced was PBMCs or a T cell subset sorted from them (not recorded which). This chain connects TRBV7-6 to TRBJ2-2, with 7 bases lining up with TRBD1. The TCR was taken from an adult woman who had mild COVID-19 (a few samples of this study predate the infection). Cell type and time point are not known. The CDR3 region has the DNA TGTGCCAGCAGCCATTCGGCAGGGGGCACCGGGGAGCTGTTTTTT. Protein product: CASSHSAGGTGELFF. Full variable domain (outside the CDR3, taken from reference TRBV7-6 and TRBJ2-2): GAGVSQSPRYKVTKRGQDVALRCDPISGHVSLYWYRQALGQGPEFLTYFNYEAQQDKSGLPNDRFSAERPEGSISTLTIQRTEQRDSAMYRCASSHSAGGTGELFFGEGSRLTVL.